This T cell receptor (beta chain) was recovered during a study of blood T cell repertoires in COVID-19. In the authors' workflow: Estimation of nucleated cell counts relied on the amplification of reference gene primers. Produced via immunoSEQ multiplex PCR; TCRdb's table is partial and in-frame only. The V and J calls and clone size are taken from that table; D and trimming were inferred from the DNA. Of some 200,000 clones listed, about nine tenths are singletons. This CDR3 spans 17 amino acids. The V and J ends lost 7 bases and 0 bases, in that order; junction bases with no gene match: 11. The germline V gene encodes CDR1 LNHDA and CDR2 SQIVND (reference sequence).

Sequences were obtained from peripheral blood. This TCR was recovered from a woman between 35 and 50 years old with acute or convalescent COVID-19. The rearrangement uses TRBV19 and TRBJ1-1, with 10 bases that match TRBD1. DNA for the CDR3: TGTGCCAGTACCACCGAGGGACAGGGGTTCATGAACACTGAAGCTTTCTTT. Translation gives CASTTEGQGFMNTEAFF.